This TCR beta chain was sequenced in a study of blood T cell repertoires in COVID-19. Germline-derived CDR1 and CDR2 are MNHEY and SVGAGI. Trimming took off 6 bases at V and 8 bases at J, with 10 bases between the two ends. This CDR3 region has 11 residues. Authors' data handling: Cell counts per sample came from amplifying reference gene primers. Measured with immunoSEQ multiplex PCR; TCRdb has only the in-frame clones, and not every one. The D gene and trimming were derived from the DNA, and the V and J assignments and clone size from that table. The sample contains fewer than 350,000 clones, approximately 92% of which appear only once. Seattle researchers signed up patients amid active infection and tracked them longitudinally.

Sequencing used peripheral blood. This TCR was sampled from a woman in her twenties or thirties with COVID-19, enrolled during active disease. This sequence joins TRBV6-5 and TRBJ1-2, with D tentatively TRBD1 (6 bases). CDR3 amino acids: CASRHREGYTF. CDR3 nucleotides: TGTGCCAGCAGGCACAGGGAAGGCTACACCTTC.